This T cell receptor beta chain came from a study of shared clonotypes between healthy human individuals. This CDR3 spans 16 amino acids. CDR1 and CDR2 from the germline V gene are KGHSH and LQKENI. V lost 2 bases to trimming and J lost 1 base, with 14 bases between them. Broader study findings: Measured sharing among donors was expected to vary with sequencing depth.

As for this clone: Its antigen is not known.

Replicate PCRs run on sorted subsets employed 150 to 250 ng DNA, 25,000 to 35,000 T cell genomes. The table came from immunoSEQ multiplex PCR; TCRdb's copy has only in-frame clones and leaves some out. This table has roughly 300,000 clones, about 73% appearing once. The sequence was obtained from a man younger than 40 in good health. The specimen sequenced was memory CD4+ T cells sorted from blood. Subset reported: CD45RA-negative fraction. The chain links TRBV18 to TRBJ1-2, with TRBD1 as a possible D gene (5 bases). CDR3 region: CASSPGQGAFNYGYTF. The CDR3 DNA follows: TGTGCCAGCTCACCAGGGCAGGGAGCCTTTAACTATGGCTACACCTTC. The full variable domain, completed using reference TRBV18 and TRBJ1-2, is NAGVMQNPRHLVRRRGQEARLRCSPMKGHSHVYWYRQLPEEGLKFMVYLQKENIIDESGMPKERFSAEFPKEGPSILRIQQVVRGDSAAYFCASSPGQGAFNYGYTFGSGTRLTVV.